The 25 T cell receptor beta chains in this list originate from one sample, sequenced in a study of OX40 agonist ivuxolimab in advanced cancers. Sequencing used immunoSEQ multiplex PCR; TCRdb keeps in-frame clones, though not all of them. Found here are fewer than 85,000 clones, 84% of them singletons; the top ten hold roughly 7.1%. Specimen: CD4+ or CD8+ T cells sorted from blood, collected in a trial of the OX40 agonist ivuxolimab. The receptor set was obtained from an adult with an advanced solid tumor such as melanoma, head and neck, liver or kidney cancer.

V and J are TRBV7-3 and TRBJ2-7, with 10 nucleotides matching TRBD2. J was trimmed by 6 bases and V by 1 base; bases with no gene match: 6. The germline V gene has CDR1 SGHTA and CDR2 FQGTGA. CDR3 length: 15 amino acids. CDR3 sequence: CASSLNLAGVGEQYF. CDR3 DNA sequence: TGTGCCAGCAGCTTAAACCTAGCGGGAGTCGGCGAGCAGTACTTC. Filled out from reference TRBV7-3 and TRBJ2-7, the complete variable domain reads GAGVSQTPSNKVTEKGKYVELRCDPISGHTALYWYRQSLGQGPEFLIYFQGTGAADDSGLPNDRFFAVRPEGSVSTLKIQRTERGDSAVYLCASSLNLAGVGEQYFGPGTRLTVT.

The chain combines TRBV14 with TRBJ2-7; 13 bases line up with TRBD2. CDR3 size: 18 residues. Trimming cost V 1 base and J 3 bases; bases outside gene matches: 9. Looked up from germline, CDR1 is SGHDN and CDR2 is FVKESK. CDR3 amino acids: CASSQGGTSGASYYEQYF. The CDR3 nucleotides read TGTGCCAGCAGCCAAGGGGGGACTAGCGGGGCCTCCTACTACGAGCAGTACTTC.

V and J are TRBV19 and TRBJ2-2, with TRBD2 matching over 9 bases. Germline loops: CDR1 LNHDA, CDR2 SQIVND (reference sequence). The CDR3 spans 14 residues. The J segment lost 4 bases and the V segment lost 6 bases, leaving 3 bases of the junction unmatched. CDR3: CASRRGGGTGELFF. The DNA of the CDR3 is TGTGCCAGTAGGCGGGGGGGCGGCACCGGGGAGCTGTTTTTT.

This clone appeared a single time. In the same sample, other DNA sequences code for this CDR3. The chain joins TRBV7-2 to TRBJ2-7, with TRBD2 identical over 9 bases. J gave up 3 bases and V 5 bases, and 8 bases lay outside the gene matches. This CDR3 is 15 amino acids long. Germline CDR1 reads SGHTA; CDR2 reads FQGNSA. CDR3 nucleotide sequence: TGTGCCAGCAGCCCCGTAGCGGGAGATGGCTACGAGCAGTACTTC. Its protein is CASSPVAGDGYEQYF.

This clone was found a few times. The rearrangement uses TRBV6-5 and TRBJ1-5; D possibly corresponds to TRBD1 (6 bases). The germline V gene has CDR1 MNHEY and CDR2 SVGAGI. The CDR3 totals 14 residues. V lost 6 bases, J lost 0 bases, and 9 bases lay in between. In DNA, the CDR3 is TGTGCCAGCAGGAGCAGGGGTAGCAATCAGCCCCAGCATTTT. Translation: CASRSRGSNQPQHF.

The chain uses TRBV28 and TRBJ2-6; perhaps D is TRBD1 or TRBD2 (5 bases each). Between the trimmed V and J ends, which lost 2 bases and 4 bases, there was a span of 12 bases. Germline values: CDR1 MDHEN, CDR2 SYDVKM. This CDR3 has 16 amino acids. The CDR3 nucleotides read TGTGCCAGCAGTTTAGGAGGTCCAGGGGGGGCCAACGTCCTGACTTTC. It specifies CASSLGGPGGANVLTF.

In DNA, the CDR3 is TGTGCCAGCTCACCAACACAAGGGGGACAGGCCCGCCAGGGTCGGGAGACCCAGTACTTC. Encoded protein: CASSPTQGGQARQGRETQYF. The chain couples TRBV18 to TRBJ2-5, with TRBD1 matching over 8 bases. The CDR3 totals 20 residues. Unmatched junction bases numbered 22, after V lost 2 bases and J lost 5 bases. The germline V gene has CDR1 KGHSH and CDR2 LQKENI.

The V call is TRBV2, the J call TRBJ2-5, with D possibly TRBD1 on 6 matching bases. The germline V gene encodes CDR1 SNHLY and CDR2 FYNNEI. Trimming cost V 0 bases and J 12 bases, with 11 bases left between them. This CDR3 spans 12 amino acids. The CDR3 loop is CASSEAGQNEYF. CDR3 in DNA: TGTGCCAGCAGTGAAGCTGGACAGAACGAGTACTTC.

This clone appeared once. This sequence joins TRBV9 and TRBJ2-3, with 8 bases lining up with TRBD2. Germline V gives CDR1 SGDLS, CDR2 YYNGEE. J lost 6 bases, V lost 3 bases, and 12 bases had no gene match. The CDR3 has 16 amino acids. The CDR3 region is CASSGAPGLVKDTQYF. The CDR3 coding sequence is TGTGCCAGCAGCGGTGCCCCGGGACTAGTAAAGGATACGCAGTATTTT.

This sequence joins TRBV19 and TRBJ1-6; no clear D. Germline CDR1 and CDR2: LNHDA and SQIVND (reference sequence). The V and J ends lost 6 bases and 0 bases respectively, with 3 bases between them. CDR3 length: 13 amino acids. The CDR3 DNA reads TGTGCCAGTAGCTACTCCTATAATTCACCCCTCCACTTT. Translation gives CASSYSYNSPLHF. The variable domain in full, with the rest retrieved from reference TRBV19 and TRBJ1-6, is DGGITQSPKYLFRKEGQNVTLSCEQNLNHDAMYWYRQDPGQGLRLIYYSQIVNDFQKGDIAEGYSVSREKKESFPLTVTSAQKNPTAFYLCASSYSYNSPLHFGNGTRLTVT.

V and J are TRBV27 and TRBJ2-3, with D hard to call. This CDR3 spans 13 amino acids. Germline CDR1 is MNHEY and CDR2 is SMNVEV (reference sequence). V dropped 6 bases and J dropped 2 bases, with 9 bases sitting between them. CDR3 region: CASSRYLTDTQYF. As DNA, the CDR3 is TGTGCCAGCAGCCGGTACCTCACAGATACGCAGTATTTT.

The gene calls are TRBV30 and TRBJ1-2; possible D gene TRBD1, 5 bases. This CDR3 spans 12 amino acids. The V gene's germline CDR1 is GTSNPN and CDR2 SVGIG (reference sequence). The germline V and J ends were trimmed by 3 bases and 4 bases, with 9 bases remaining between them. As DNA, the CDR3 is TGTGCCTGGAGCAGACAGACCTATGGCTACACCTTC. It specifies CAWSRQTYGYTF.

The V gene is TRBV15, the J gene TRBJ2-4; perhaps TRBD2 as D (6 bases). Between the trimmed V and J ends, which lost 3 bases and 5 bases, there was a span of 11 bases. The CDR3 is 14 amino acids. Germline values: CDR1 LNHNV, CDR2 YYDKDF (reference sequence). CDR3 amino acids: CATSSSGVENIQYF. The CDR3 DNA follows: TGTGCCACCAGCAGTTCGGGGGTAGAAAACATTCAGTACTTC.

V is TRBV2 and J is TRBJ2-3, with 7 bases aligning to TRBD2. This CDR3 has 16 residues. V lost 6 bases and J lost 1; bases outside the gene matches: 10. Germline V lookup: CDR1 SNHLY, CDR2 FYNNEI. CDR3 region: CASRGGTGQGTDTQYF. The CDR3, as DNA: TGTGCCAGCAGGGGGGGGACTGGCCAAGGCACAGATACGCAGTATTTT.

V and J are TRBV18 and TRBJ1-1; possible D gene TRBD1, 5 bases. The V gene's germline CDR1 is KGHSH and CDR2 LQKENI. The CDR3 totals 13 residues. The V end was cut by 6 bases, the J end by 1 base, with 9 bases between. The CDR3 is CASSDSGNTEAFF. As DNA, the CDR3 is TGTGCCAGCTCCGACAGCGGGAACACTGAAGCTTTCTTT.

The V gene is TRBV10-1, the J gene TRBJ1-2; D gene uncertain. Trimming removed 3 bases at V and 7 bases at J, with 24 bases between. CDR3 length: 17 amino acids. The germline gives CDR1 WNHNN, CDR2 SYGVQD (reference sequence). The CDR3 DNA is TGCGCCAGCAGTGAAGGAGAGGTGGAGCCCAAAAATGGTGGCTACACCTTC. It translates to CASSEGEVEPKNGGYTF.

This chain uses TRBV15 with TRBJ2-7; TRBD2 aligns across 7 bases. Germline CDR1 is LNHNV and CDR2 is YYDKDF (reference sequence). Trimming cost V 0 bases and J 1 base; bases outside gene matches: 3. This CDR3 has 15 residues. CDR3 coding DNA: TGTGCCACCAGCAGAGAGGGCGGGGGTTCCTACGAGCAGTACTTC. Translation gives CATSREGGGSYEQYF.

Only one count was recorded for this clone. The chain joins TRBV6-1 to TRBJ2-4; 7 nucleotides line up with TRBD1. Germline values: CDR1 MNHNS, CDR2 SASEGT. The trim removed 6 bases at V and 0 bases at J, leaving 5 bases unmatched. The CDR3 length is 15 residues. CDR3 in amino acids: CASSSGGIAKNIQYF. The CDR3 nucleotides are TGTGCCAGCAGCTCAGGGGGAATAGCCAAAAACATTCAGTACTTC.

The chain couples TRBV28 to TRBJ2-7; weak D call: TRBD1 (6 bases). The CDR3 spans 11 residues. Germline CDR1 is MDHEN and CDR2 is SYDVKM. The V and J ends lost 8 bases and 4 bases respectively, with 9 bases between them. The CDR3 DNA sequence: TGTGCCAGCCGGGACATTTACGAGCAGTACTTC. It codes for CASRDIYEQYF. The full variable domain, its missing parts supplied by reference TRBV28 and TRBJ2-7, is DVKVTQSSRYLVKRTGEKVFLECVQDMDHENMFWYRQDPGLGLRLIYFSYDVKMKEKGDIPEGYSVSREKKERFSLILESASTNQTSMYLCASRDIYEQYFGPGTRLTVT.

The chain has TRBV2 and TRBJ1-1; D is unresolved. The CDR3 has 11 amino acids. Germline V gives CDR1 SNHLY, CDR2 FYNNEI. The V gene lost 3 bases and the J gene lost 5 bases, with 4 bases spanning the gap. In nucleotides, the CDR3 is TGTGCCAGCAGTGACTGGACTGAAGCTTTCTTT. Amino acid sequence: CASSDWTEAFF.

The chain has TRBV12-5 and TRBJ2-5, with TRBD2 as a possible D gene (5 bases). Germline V lookup: CDR1 LGHNT, CDR2 FRNRAP. The V gene lost 3 bases and the J gene lost 0 bases, with 11 bases spanning the gap. The CDR3 totals 15 residues. DNA of the CDR3: TGTGCTAGTGGTTTAACACGGGGTGACCAAGAGACCCAGTACTTC. It specifies CASGLTRGDQETQYF.

Of note for this clone: This specimen includes other DNA sequences encoding the same CDR3. V is TRBV27 and J is TRBJ2-2; D perhaps matches TRBD1 (5 bases). V was pared by 3 bases and J by 3 bases, with 5 bases between. This CDR3 is 13 amino acids long. Germline-derived CDR1 and CDR2 are MNHEY and SMNVEV (reference sequence). The CDR3, as DNA: TGTGCCAGCAGTTTGGGGCACACCGGGGAGCTGTTTTTT. It translates to CASSLGHTGELFF.

This chain connects TRBV25-1 to TRBJ2-2; TRBD2 agrees at 7 bases. The ends lost 6 bases at V and 5 bases at J; junction bases unmatched: 9. The CDR3 is 15 amino acids. CDR1 MGHDK and CDR2 SYGVNS come from the germline V gene. The CDR3 protein is CASSASRGETGELFF. The CDR3 DNA reads as TGTGCCAGCAGCGCCAGCCGGGGGGAAACCGGGGAGCTGTTTTTT.

V and J are TRBV11-3 and TRBJ2-5; D is unclear. The CDR3 is 15 residues long. With 0 bases removed from V and 1 base from J, the gap between germline ends came to 9 bases. Germline-derived CDR1 and CDR2 are SGHNT and YENEEA. Written as DNA, the CDR3 is TGTGCCAGCAGCTTAGAAGGCCGAACCCAAGAGACCCAGTACTTC. It translates to CASSLEGRTQETQYF.

This chain connects TRBV11-2 to TRBJ2-1; 7 bases align to TRBD1. This CDR3 region has 14 residues. Trimming took 6 bases from V and 8 from J; bases not matched to a gene: 10. Germline-derived CDR1 and CDR2 are SGHAT and FQNNGV. CDR3 coding DNA: TGTGCCAGCAGGCTACAGGGGATGGTTTATGAGCAGTTCTTC. Translating it yields CASRLQGMVYEQFF.